Below are 28 T cell receptor beta chains sequenced from a single sample in a study of T cells in Graves' hyperthyroidism and ophthalmopathy. Researchers amplified the TCR beta CDR3 regions from RNA transcripts. TCR CDR3 underwent first-round RT-PCR with the HTBI primer set. TCRdb redid the calling of the multiplex PCR reads with MiXCR, one entry per CDR3 protein. Of 650,000 to 750,000 distinct CDR3 sequences in the sample, 12% to 15% are singletons; the top ten hold around 9.6%. Sample: blood. These receptors all come from a woman aged 18 to 35 with Graves' hyperthyroidism.

This clonotype was seen more than once but under ten times. This sequence joins TRBV4-2 and TRBJ2-4, with unresolved D. Germline V CDR1 and CDR2: LGHNA, YNFKEQ. This CDR3 is built from 14 residues. The ends were cut back, 0 bases at V and 8 bases at J, with 11 bases in the middle. The DNA for the CDR3 is TGTGCCAGCAGCCAAGAGGATGTCGACGACATTCAGTACTTC. Protein product: CASSQEDVDDIQYF.

This clonotype was picked up many times. The chain combines TRBV27 with TRBJ2-3, with D possibly TRBD1 on 7 matching bases. V was shortened by 8 bases and J by 2 bases, with 14 bases between the two germline ends. This CDR3 has 14 residues. Germline CDR1 is MNHEY and CDR2 is SMNVEV (reference sequence). The chain's CDR3 is CASWGDRYTDTQYF. CDR3 coding DNA: TGTGCCAGCTGGGGGGACAGATACACAGATACGCAGTATTTT.

The J gene is TRBJ2-2, the V gene TRBV4-1, with D unclear. Germline V lookup: CDR1 MGHRA, CDR2 YSYEKL. The CDR3 loop spans 15 amino acids. V lost 3 bases and J lost 0, with 8 bases in between. The CDR3 bases are TGCGCCAGCAGCCAGTGGGATTCGAACACCGGGGAGCTGTTTTTT. Amino acids: CASSQWDSNTGELFF.

This clonotype came up many times. CDR3 coding DNA: TGTGCCAGCAGTTCGGGGGAGGACACTGAAGCTTTCTTT. Residues: CASSSGEDTEAFF. J is TRBJ1-1 and V is TRBV27; weak D call: TRBD1 (5 bases). The V end was cut by 4 bases, the J end by 3 bases, with 9 bases between. Germline CDR1 MNHEY, CDR2 SMNVEV (reference sequence). The CDR3 runs 13 residues.

The CDR3 DNA reads as TGTGCCAGCAGTTTCCCCGGGACAGGTTACAATGAGCAGTTCTTC. Translated, it gives CASSFPGTGYNEQFF. The chain is built from TRBV6-1 and TRBJ2-1; 8 nucleotides match TRBD1. Unmatched junction bases numbered 7, after V lost 5 bases and J lost 4 bases. Germline V CDR1 and CDR2: MNHNS, SASEGT. This CDR3 has 15 residues.

A few counts support this clonotype. This rearrangement joins TRBV29-1 to TRBJ2-2, with D hard to call. V was shortened by 4 bases and J by 1 base, with 13 bases between the two germline ends. Germline CDR1 reads SQVTM; CDR2 reads ANQGSEA. This CDR3 contains 15 residues. CDR3 region: CSVVPGLRNTGELFF. Here the CDR3 DNA reads TGCAGCGTTGTTCCCGGGCTTAGGAACACCGGGGAGCTGTTTTTT.

This clonotype was observed at least ten times. The rearrangement uses TRBV3-1 and TRBJ1-1; no reliable D call. The length of the CDR3 is 14 residues. V was trimmed by 4 bases and J by 1 base, leaving 10 bases between them. The germline gives CDR1 LGHDT, CDR2 YNNKEL (reference sequence). CDR3 DNA: TGTGCCAGCAGCCGATCTACTCAGAACACTGAAGCTTTCTTT. As protein: CASSRSTQNTEAFF.

CDR3 nucleotide sequence: TGCGCCAGCAGTGACCCCCTACTACCATCCCGAGGCGCGCCTAGCACAGATACGCAGTATTTT. It codes for CASSDPLLPSRGAPSTDTQYF. The chain joins TRBV10-2 to TRBJ2-3; no definite D call. V lost 3 bases, J lost 0 bases, and 28 bases lay in between. The CDR3 spans 21 residues. Germline-derived CDR1 and CDR2 are WSHSY and SAAADI.

This chain links TRBV28 with TRBJ1-1; no clear D. V lost 6 bases, J lost 4 bases, and 9 bases lay in between. Germline V gene sequence: CDR1 MDHEN, CDR2 SYDVKM. The CDR3 runs 12 residues. DNA for the CDR3: TGTGCCAGCAGAGGCGGACCCACTGAAGCTTTCTTT. Amino acid sequence: CASRGGPTEAFF.

This chain joins TRBV30 and TRBJ2-3, with D perhaps assigned TRBD1 or TRBD2 (5 bases each). With 0 bases removed from V and 4 bases from J, the gap between germline ends came to 11 bases. The CDR3 covers 14 residues. CDR1 and CDR2 from the germline V gene are GTSNPN and SVGIG (reference sequence). DNA for the CDR3: TGTGCCTGGAGTGTTAGGGGAGTCGCAGATACGCAGTATTTT. Translated: CAWSVRGVADTQYF.

This sequence joins TRBV20-1 and TRBJ2-7; D is perhaps TRBD1 or TRBD2 (6 bases each). Germline CDR1 is DFQATT and CDR2 is SNEGSKA (reference sequence). The V end was cut by 4 bases, the J end by 4 bases, with 14 bases between. The CDR3 loop spans 13 amino acids. CDR3 in amino acids: CSATEGGVYEQYF. Written as DNA, the CDR3 is TGCAGTGCTACAGAGGGGGGTGTTTACGAGCAGTACTTC.

This clonotype showed up just a few times. The chain couples TRBV19 to TRBJ2-1; the match to TRBD1 covers 9 bases. Germline CDR1 is LNHDA and CDR2 is SQIVND (reference sequence). The CDR3 is 18 residues long. Germline trimming cut 4 bases from V and 4 bases from J; bases unmatched to any gene: 14. In DNA form, the CDR3 reads TGTGCCAGTAGTACTCCTGCCGGGACAGGGACAAGGTACAATGAGCAGTTCTTC. Protein: CASSTPAGTGTRYNEQFF.

J is TRBJ2-1 and V is TRBV7-2; TRBD2 matches at 8 bases. This CDR3 spans 16 amino acids. J lost 6 bases, V lost 5 bases, and 12 bases had no gene match. CDR1 SGHTA and CDR2 FQGNSA come from the germline V gene. DNA of the CDR3: TGTGCCAGCAGCGTCTTGGCTAGCGGGTCTTTCAATGAGCAGTTCTTC. Translated: CASSVLASGSFNEQFF.

This clonotype appeared many times. V and J are TRBV29-1 and TRBJ2-1; 11 bases are shared with TRBD1. Germline V gene sequence: CDR1 SQVTM, CDR2 ANQGSEA. J was trimmed by 5 bases and V by 5 bases; bases with no gene match: 5. The CDR3 runs 14 residues. CDR3: CSVPGTGGHNEQFF. CDR3 sequence (DNA): TGCAGCGTTCCGGGGACAGGGGGGCACAATGAGCAGTTCTTC.

In its sample, this clonotype was seen a few times. The chain combines TRBV3-1 with TRBJ1-5, with D possibly being TRBD1 (5 bases). The CDR3 runs 16 residues. Trimming pared 0 bases from V and 6 bases from J, leaving 15 bases between. In germline, CDR1 is LGHDT, CDR2 YNNKEL (reference sequence). This CDR3 reads CASSQDRGDGIQPQHF. The CDR3 coding sequence is TGTGCCAGCAGCCAAGATCGTGGGGACGGGATTCAGCCCCAGCATTTT.

The rearrangement links TRBV6-1 to TRBJ1-5; TRBD1 might be the D (5 bases). The CDR3 has 14 residues. CDR1 is MNHNS and CDR2 is SASEGT in the germline V gene. V was trimmed by 3 bases and J by 1 base, leaving 7 bases between them. The CDR3 sequence is CASSDRASNQPQHF. CDR3 nucleotide sequence: TGTGCCAGCAGTGACAGGGCGAGCAATCAGCCCCAGCATTTT.

The V and J genes are TRBV5-6 and TRBJ2-1; 9 positions match TRBD1. Germline V gene sequence: CDR1 SGHDT, CDR2 YYEEEE. Germline trimming cut 2 bases from V and 0 bases from J; bases unmatched to any gene: 12. CDR3 size: 19 residues. The CDR3 sequence: CASSFGTGSSRSSYNEQFF. The CDR3, as DNA: TGTGCCAGCAGCTTCGGGACAGGGTCTTCACGGAGCTCCTACAATGAGCAGTTCTTC.

This clonotype has more than one count but fewer than ten. V is TRBV9 and J is TRBJ2-1, with TRBD2 identical over 12 bases. The junction had 1 base not matched to a gene; V was cut back by 0 bases and J by 3 bases. The CDR3 extends over 16 amino acids. The germline V gene has CDR1 SGDLS and CDR2 YYNGEE. The CDR3 sequence: CASSVEGLAGYNEQFF. CDR3 bases: TGTGCCAGCAGCGTAGAGGGACTAGCGGGCTACAATGAGCAGTTCTTC. The full variable domain, its missing parts supplied by reference TRBV9 and TRBJ2-1, is DSGVTQTPKHLITATGQRVTLRCSPRSGDLSVYWYQQSLDQGLQFLIQYYNGEERAKGNILERFSAQQFPDLHSELNLSSLELGDSALYFCASSVEGLAGYNEQFFGPGTRLTVL.

In its sample, this clonotype was seen many times. The chain couples TRBV6-1 to TRBJ2-7, with 8 bases that match TRBD2. Germline V gene lookup returns CDR1 MNHNS and CDR2 SASEGT. The CDR3 has 15 amino acids. V was pared by 1 base and J by 3 bases, with 5 bases of the junction left unmatched. DNA of the CDR3: TGTGCCAGCAGTGAAGGAGCGGGAGTCCTCTACGAGCAGTACTTC. This codes for CASSEGAGVLYEQYF.

This clonotype was recorded a few times. This chain connects TRBV19 to TRBJ2-1; 9 nucleotides line up with TRBD1. The CDR3 contains 15 residues. Trimming at V came to 6 bases and at J to 4 bases, leaving 7 bases not matched to a gene. Germline CDR1 and CDR2: LNHDA and SQIVND (reference sequence). The CDR3 nucleotides are TGTGCCAGTAGGGGACAGGGCCTACGGTACAATGAGCAGTTCTTC. Protein: CASRGQGLRYNEQFF. Full variable domain (missing parts from reference TRBV19 and TRBJ2-1): DGGITQSPKYLFRKEGQNVTLSCEQNLNHDAMYWYRQDPGQGLRLIYYSQIVNDFQKGDIAEGYSVSREKKESFPLTVTSAQKNPTAFYLCASRGQGLRYNEQFFGPGTRLTVL.

This clonotype was recorded only once. The chain has TRBV20-1 and TRBJ1-3, with a possible D match to TRBD1 (5 bases). Trimming left V 3 bases short and J 0 bases short, with 12 bases between. CDR3 length: 15 residues. The germline V gene has CDR1 DFQATT and CDR2 SNEGSKA (reference sequence). The CDR3: CSARHTGSSGNTIYF. In nucleotides, the CDR3 is TGCAGTGCTAGGCATACAGGATCCTCTGGAAACACCATATATTTT.

This clonotype appeared a few times. The genes are TRBV27 and TRBJ2-1, with TRBD1 as a possible D gene (6 bases). Per germline, CDR1 MNHEY and CDR2 SMNVEV (reference sequence). CDR3 length: 13 amino acids. V was trimmed by 4 bases and J by 6 bases, leaving 10 bases between them. This CDR3 reads CASSYQGPNEQFF. DNA for the CDR3: TGTGCCAGCAGTTATCAGGGGCCCAATGAGCAGTTCTTC.

This chain connects TRBV10-3 to TRBJ2-3; 10 nucleotides match TRBD2. This CDR3 has 16 residues. After removal of 7 bases from V and 0 bases from J, the junction contained 7 bases not matched to a gene. The V gene's germline CDR1 is ENHRY and CDR2 SYGVKD. CDR3 nucleotide sequence: TGTGCCATCATGGGAACTAGCGGGATTAGCACAGATACGCAGTATTTT. Its protein is CAIMGTSGISTDTQYF.

This clonotype was seen many times. The gene calls are TRBV20-1 and TRBJ2-1; TRBD2 is a possible D gene (5 bases). Germline loops: CDR1 DFQATT, CDR2 SNEGSKA (reference sequence). CDR3 length: 13 amino acids. Trimming removed 7 bases at V and 9 bases at J, with 19 bases between. The CDR3 loop is CSGVVGRRGEQFF. DNA of the CDR3: TGCAGTGGCGTAGTCGGACGCCGGGGTGAGCAGTTCTTC.

The chain uses TRBV12-3 or TRBV12-4 and TRBJ2-1; D uncertain. CDR3 length: 15 amino acids. Trimming removed 4 bases from V and 4 bases from J, with 14 bases in between. The CDR3 region is CASSYGQDVYNEQFF. As DNA, the CDR3 is TGTGCCAGCAGTTACGGGCAGGACGTGTACAATGAGCAGTTCTTC.

This clonotype was observed many times. V is TRBV28 and J is TRBJ2-2; 12 positions match TRBD2. The ends lost 3 bases at V and 6 bases at J; junction bases unmatched: 5. CDR3 length equals 16 residues. The germline V gene has CDR1 MDHEN and CDR2 SYDVKM. CDR3 nucleotide sequence: TGTGCCAGCAGTTTGAAACTAGCGGGAGGAGCCGGGGAGCTGTTTTTT. The encoded protein is CASSLKLAGGAGELFF.

A word on this clonotype: One base away lies a much larger clone, so this may be a sequencing read error. The chain links TRBV5-4 to TRBJ2-1; 10 positions match TRBD2. The germline CDR1 and CDR2 sequences are SGHNT and YYREEE (reference sequence). Trimming removed 6 bases from V and 4 bases from J; junction bases left unmatched: 7. This CDR3 spans 15 amino acids. The CDR3 DNA follows: TGTGCCAGCATCTCCAGAGCGGGAGGGTACAATGAGCAGTTCTTC. Translated, it gives CASISRAGGYNEQFF.

This clonotype was counted once. The chain joins TRBV6-1 to TRBJ2-4; D is possibly TRBD2 (6 bases). This CDR3 contains 18 residues. V was pared by 6 bases and J by 0 bases, with 21 bases between. The germline gives CDR1 MNHNS, CDR2 SASEGT. The CDR3 loop reads CASSAFPGVNLAKNIQYF. CDR3 in DNA: TGTGCCAGCAGCGCTTTCCCGGGAGTGAACTTAGCCAAAAACATTCAGTACTTC.